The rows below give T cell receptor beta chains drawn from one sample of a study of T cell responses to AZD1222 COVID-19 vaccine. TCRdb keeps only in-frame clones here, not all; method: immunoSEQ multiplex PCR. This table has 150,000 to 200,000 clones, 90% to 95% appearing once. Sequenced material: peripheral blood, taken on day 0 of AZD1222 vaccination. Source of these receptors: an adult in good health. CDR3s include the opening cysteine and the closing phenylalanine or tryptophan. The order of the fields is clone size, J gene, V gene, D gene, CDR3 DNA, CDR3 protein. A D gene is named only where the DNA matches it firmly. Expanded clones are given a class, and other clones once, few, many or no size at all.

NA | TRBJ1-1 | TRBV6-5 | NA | TGTGCCAGCAGGGGGCAGATGAACACTGAAGCTTTCTTT | CASRGQMNTEAFF
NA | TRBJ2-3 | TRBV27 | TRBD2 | TGTGCCAGCAGTCCCCTAGCGGGGGGTGGCACAGATACGCAGTATTTT | CASSPLAGGGTDTQYF
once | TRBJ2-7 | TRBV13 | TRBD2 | TGTGCCAGCAGCCAATGGGCCCCCGGGGTGCTAGCGGGAGGAGTGCAGTACTTC | CASSQWAPGVLAGGVQYF
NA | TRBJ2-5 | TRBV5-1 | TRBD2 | TGCGCCAGCAGCCCGGGGACTAGCGGCGGGGAGACCCAGTACTTC | CASSPGTSGGETQYF
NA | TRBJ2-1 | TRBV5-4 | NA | TGTGCCAGCAGCTTGGACCCCTGGAAGGGCAATGAGCAGTTCTTC | CASSLDPWKGNEQFF
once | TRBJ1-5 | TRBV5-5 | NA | TGTGCCAGCAGCTTGGGTGGGTATAGCAATCAGCCCCAGCATTTT | CASSLGGYSNQPQHF
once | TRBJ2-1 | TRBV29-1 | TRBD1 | TGCAGCGTTGACACTAGGGACAGGGAAGGTCTCTCAGAGCAGTTCTTC | CSVDTRDREGLSEQFF
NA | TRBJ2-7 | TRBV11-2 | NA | TGTGCCAGCAGCTTAGTAGCTCAATACTCCTACGAGCAGTACTTC | CASSLVAQYSYEQYF
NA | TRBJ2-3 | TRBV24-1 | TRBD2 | TGTGCCACCAGGGGCGGGAGGTCTGCAGATACGCAGTATTTT | CATRGGRSADTQYF
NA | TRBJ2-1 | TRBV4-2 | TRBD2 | TGTGCCAGCAGCCAAAGAACTAGCGGGGGGTCCGATGAGCAGTTCTTC | CASSQRTSGGSDEQFF
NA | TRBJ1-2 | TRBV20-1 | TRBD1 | TGCAGTGCGACAGGGGGCGCGGACACCTTC | CSATGGADTF
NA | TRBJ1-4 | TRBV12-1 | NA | TGTGCCAGCAGCCGGAAGGGGCATAATGAAAAACTGTTTTTT | CASSRKGHNEKLFF
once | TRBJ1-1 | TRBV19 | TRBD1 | TGTGCCAGTAGCTCGGGACAGAAGAACACTGAAGCTTTCTTT | CASSSGQKNTEAFF
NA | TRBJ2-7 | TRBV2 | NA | TGTGCCACCACCGGGCTGACAGGGAAAAGGGAGGGCCTGAGGGAGCAGTACTTC | CATTGLTGKREGLREQYF
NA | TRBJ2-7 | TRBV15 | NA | TGTGCCACCAGCAGGGGGCACGGGGACAAAGGATCCTACGAGCAGTACTTC | CATSRGHGDKGSYEQYF
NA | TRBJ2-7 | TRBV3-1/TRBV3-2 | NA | TGTGCCAGCAGCCCCCCCGGGGCGTGGTCCTACGAGCAGTACTTC | CASSPPGAWSYEQYF
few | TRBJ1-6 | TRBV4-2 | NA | TGTGCCAGCAGCCAGAGCAATCGAGACAGGCCTTCACCCCTCCACTTT | CASSQSNRDRPSPLHF
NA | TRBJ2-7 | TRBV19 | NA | TGTGCCAGTAGTCCCGCGTTGACTAGCTACGAGCAGTACTTC | CASSPALTSYEQYF
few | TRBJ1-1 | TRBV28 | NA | TGTGCCAGCAGTCCCCTAGGGCAGGGCGGCACTGAAGCTTTCTTT | CASSPLGQGGTEAFF
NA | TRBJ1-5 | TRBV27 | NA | TGTGCCAGCACTTCCAATCAGCCCCAGCATTTT | CASTSNQPQHF
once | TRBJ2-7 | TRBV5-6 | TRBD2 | TGTGCCAGCAGCTTGGCCTCACTAGCGGTCCCCTACGAGCAGTACTTC | CASSLASLAVPYEQYF
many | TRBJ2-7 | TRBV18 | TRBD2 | TGTGCCAGCTCACTAACTAGCGGGAGAACCTACGAGCAGTACTTC | CASSLTSGRTYEQYF
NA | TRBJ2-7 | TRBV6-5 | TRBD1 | TGTGCCAGCAGTTTAGACGGGACAGCCGAGCAGTACTTC | CASSLDGTAEQYF
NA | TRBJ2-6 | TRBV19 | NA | TGTGCCAGTAGTATAGATCTTTCGACCTTTTCTAGCTCTGGGGCCAACGTCCTGACTTTC | CASSIDLSTFSSSGANVLTF
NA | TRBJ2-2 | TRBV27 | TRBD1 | TGTGCCAGCACAATATCCCGGGACAGGGGATTCACCGGGGAGCTGTTTTTT | CASTISRDRGFTGELFF
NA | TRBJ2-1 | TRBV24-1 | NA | TGTGCCACCAGTGATTTGGGTCGGAGCTCCTACAATGAGCAGTTCTTC | CATSDLGRSSYNEQFF
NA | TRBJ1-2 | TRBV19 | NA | TGTGCCAGTAGCTCGCTACGAGAGGTCCTCTCCTCGTATGGCTACACCTTC | CASSSLREVLSSYGYTF
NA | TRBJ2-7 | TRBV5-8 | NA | TGTGCCAGCAGCTTCCGGGACACCCATACTCAGCAGTACTTC | CASSFRDTHTQQYF
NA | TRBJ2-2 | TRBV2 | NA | TGTGCCAGCGGGACACTAAACACCGGGGAGCTGTTTTTT | CASGTLNTGELFF
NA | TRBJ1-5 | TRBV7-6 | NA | TGTGCCAGCAGCCTATTGCGGGGAGGCAATCAGCCCCAGCATTTT | CASSLLRGGNQPQHF
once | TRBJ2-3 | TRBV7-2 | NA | TGTGCCAGCAGCAAAATCCGGGGCCTCCCTGATACGCAGTATTTT | CASSKIRGLPDTQYF
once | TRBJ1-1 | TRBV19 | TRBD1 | TGTGCCAGTAGTCTACGGACAGGAAGGGTGAACACTGAAGCTTTCTTT | CASSLRTGRVNTEAFF
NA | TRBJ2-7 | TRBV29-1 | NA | TGCAGCGGCAAGAACGCCTACGAGCAGTACTTC | CSGKNAYEQYF
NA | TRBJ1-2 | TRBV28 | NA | TGTGCCAGCAGTTTTTCAGGGATTAACTATGGCTACACCTTC | CASSFSGINYGYTF
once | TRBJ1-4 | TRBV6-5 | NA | TGTGCCAGCAGTCCCGGGACGGAAGCACCCTTACTGTTTTTT | CASSPGTEAPLLFF
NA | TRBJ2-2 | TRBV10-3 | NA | TGTGCCATCATTCAGGAACACACCGGGGAGCTGTTTTTT | CAIIQEHTGELFF
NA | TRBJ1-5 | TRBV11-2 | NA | TGTGCCAGCAGCTTAGGGTATAGCAATCAGCCCCAGCATTTT | CASSLGYSNQPQHF
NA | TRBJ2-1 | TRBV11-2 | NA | TGTGCCAGCAGCTCCCTCAATGAGCAGTTCTTC | CASSSLNEQFF
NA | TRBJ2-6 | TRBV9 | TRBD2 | TGTGCCAGCAGCCCCCGAGCTAGCGGGATCGTCTCTGGGGCCAACGTCCTGACTTTC | CASSPRASGIVSGANVLTF
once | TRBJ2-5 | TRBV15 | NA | TGTGCCACCAGCAGAGATCCTCCTCCGGAAGAGACCCAGTACTTC | CATSRDPPPEETQYF
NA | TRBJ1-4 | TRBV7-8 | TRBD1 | TGTGCCAGCAGCTTGGGGGTCACAGGGGGCGTGAATGAAAAACTGTTTTTT | CASSLGVTGGVNEKLFF
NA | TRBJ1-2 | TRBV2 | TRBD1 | TGTGCCAGCAGTGAAGCCCAGGGGGCGTTCTATGGCTACACCTTC | CASSEAQGAFYGYTF
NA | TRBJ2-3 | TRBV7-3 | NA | TGTGCCAGCAGCTCGGGACAACGCACAGATACGCAGTATTTT | CASSSGQRTDTQYF
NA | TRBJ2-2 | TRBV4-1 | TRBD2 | TGCGCCAGCAGCCAGGGACTAGCGGGATCGCAGCGGGGTGGGGAGCTGTTTTTT | CASSQGLAGSQRGGELFF
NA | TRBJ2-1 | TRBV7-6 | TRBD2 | TGTGCCAGCAGCTCCGGACTAGTATGGGGCAATGAGCAGTTCTTC | CASSSGLVWGNEQFF
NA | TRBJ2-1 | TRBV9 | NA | TGTGCCAGCAGCGGGGGAACTGGAAGCTCCTACAATGAGCAGTTCTTC | CASSGGTGSSYNEQFF
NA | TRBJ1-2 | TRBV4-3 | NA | TGCGCCAGCAGCCAAGAGGGGTATGGCTACACCTTC | CASSQEGYGYTF
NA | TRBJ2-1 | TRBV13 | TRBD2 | TGTGCCAGCAGCCCCCGACTAGCCGGAGGCAATGAGCAGTTCTTC | CASSPRLAGGNEQFF
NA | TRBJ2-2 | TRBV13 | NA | TGTGCCAGCAGCTTAATGATGGGCAGCGTCGCGAACACCGGGGAGCTGTTTTTT | CASSLMMGSVANTGELFF
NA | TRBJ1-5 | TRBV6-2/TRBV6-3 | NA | TGTGCCAGCAGTTACTGGGGGGACGTGCAGCCCCAGCATTTT | CASSYWGDVQPQHF
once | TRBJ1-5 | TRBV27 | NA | TGTGCCAGCAGTTTACTTAGCAATCAGCCCCAGCATTTT | CASSLLSNQPQHF
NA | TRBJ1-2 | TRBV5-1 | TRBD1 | TGCGCCAGCAGCTTGGTGGACAGGGGAATCTATGGCTACACCTTC | CASSLVDRGIYGYTF
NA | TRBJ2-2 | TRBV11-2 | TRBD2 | TGTGCCAGCAGTAGCGGGAGGCGGGACACCGGGGAGCTGTTTTTT | CASSSGRRDTGELFF
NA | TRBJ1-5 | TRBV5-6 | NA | TGTGCCAGCAGCTACTCAGACAGGAGGAATCAGCCCCAGCATTTT | CASSYSDRRNQPQHF
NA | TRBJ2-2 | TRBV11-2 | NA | TGTGCCAGCAGCTTATACGGGGTGAACACCGGGGAGCTGTTTTTT | CASSLYGVNTGELFF
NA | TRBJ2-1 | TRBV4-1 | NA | TGCGCCAGCAGCGCCGGGACACGGCAGTTCTTC | CASSAGTRQFF
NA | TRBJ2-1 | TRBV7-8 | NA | TGTGCCAGCAGCCCATTCAGGGTTCCCAATGAGCAGTTCTTC | CASSPFRVPNEQFF
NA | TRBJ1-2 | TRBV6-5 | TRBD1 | TGTGCCAGCAGGGCGGGACAGGGGAGAGGCTACACCTTC | CASRAGQGRGYTF
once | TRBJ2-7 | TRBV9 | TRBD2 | TGTGCCAGCAGCGTAGGTGCGGGAGCCTCCTACGAGCAGTACTTC | CASSVGAGASYEQYF
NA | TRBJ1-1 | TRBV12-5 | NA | TGTGCTAGTGGTTTAGTAGGGGATGGCGCTGAAGCTTTCTTT | CASGLVGDGAEAFF